One TCR beta chain is described in this entry. What it recognizes is unknown. The data are from a study of cytomegalovirus exposure and HLA in healthy donors. As for the study in general: Per a later analysis, the approximately 600 first-cohort and approximately 120 validation repertoires shared one platform. Study results and limitations: Cytomegalovirus association was assigned to 170 or so TCR beta chains. With high specificity and sensitivity, the classifier reportedly diagnosed cytomegalovirus status.

With V trimmed by 5 bases and J by 7 bases, 13 bases remained unmatched. CDR3 size: 16 residues. Per the germline V gene, CDR1 is WNHNN and CDR2 is SYGVQD (reference sequence). Clones were sequenced by immunoSEQ multiplex PCR, and TCRdb holds only the in-frame ones, with some missing. The repertoire holds about 160,000 clones, with 88% as singletons. The study drew the donors from its approximately 110-subject validation cohort, separate from the approximately 700-subject first cohort. The V gene is TRBV10-1, the J gene TRBJ2-1; TRBD1 matches 8 bases. The TCR sequence derives from a young man in good health and CMV-seronegative. Sequenced sample: PBMCs. The CDR3 sequence: CASSPSEGQGGNEQFF. The CDR3 nucleotides read TGCGCCAGCAGTCCTTCTGAAGGACAGGGTGGGAATGAGCAGTTCTTC.